This entry features one TCR beta chain sequence. Its target antigen remains unknown. One base away there is no much larger clone; base qualities are not given. The sample is drawn from a study of blood T cells in healthy people across ages (dated by TCRdb to about 2015). For the study in its entirety: In model experiments, template switching captured roughly one uniquely barcoded TCR beta cDNA molecule for every two T cells. To avoid experimental bias, donors of different ages were randomly spread across the sequencing lanes. Donors were grouped into four age groups: young (average roughly 17 years), middle-aged (under 40), aged (over 55) and long-lived (around 82). To track age-related changes in TCR beta repertoire diversity, the study relied on deep sequencing normalized with unique cDNA molecular identifiers. The study analyzed two additional independent replicas of 1 million unique cDNA reads from the same blood draw for two donors, one aged 18 to 30 and one aged 80 or older. Here is what the overall study found, with its caveats: Compared with the aged group, more naive CD4+ T cells, fewer expanded clones and increased TCR diversity were shown by the long-lived group, suggesting age selection. Observed TCR beta diversity correlated strongly with the percentage of naive T cells measured by flow cytometry. Total diversity estimates from one million sequenced T cells were considered lower bounds and underestimates. Because profiling used bulk unsorted PBMCs, naive and antigen-experienced compartments could not be compared conclusively. Observed TCR beta diversity per million T cells fell roughly linearly with age, and a significant reduction was already apparent by age around 36. Because donor CMV infection status was unknown, age-related changes in expanded clonotypes were potentially confounded.

Libraries were prepared through 5' RACE. The instrument given in TCRdb is Illumina HiSeq 2500. A second PCR of roughly 7 to 11 cycles was performed with a sample-barcoded 5' primer and a J-beta primer mix. A unique molecular identifier was introduced onto each TCR beta cDNA molecule by a template-switch 5' adaptor carrying 12 random nucleotides. At least 3 million CDR3-containing paired-end reads were obtained from each sample. The Mint cDNA synthesis kit, primed by a TRBC-specific oligonucleotide, was used to synthesize first-strand cDNA from all RNA. After uracil-DNA glycosylase treatment, a first 18-cycle PCR used universal primers M1SS and BC2_uni_R on all cDNA. In the authors' own workflow: For normalization, 1 million high-quality reads, each with a distinct molecular identifier, were randomly selected from each sample. Instead of being binned into consensus sequences, reads that shared molecular identifiers were thrown out. MiTCR, run with a Q25 quality threshold and the strictest error-elimination algorithm, handled CDR3 identification, clonotype clustering and error correction. A nonparametric unseen species model with Euler transformation was used to estimate lower-bound total TCR beta diversity. TCRdb reworked the public reads: Q25 trimming with fastp, MiXCR clone assembly, productive beta chains retained. CDR3 protein duplicates are merged, each entry listing the most common genes and DNA. These V and J calls are TCRdb output, not the study's own analysis. This sample gives hundreds of thousands of distinct CDR3 sequences in total; approximately 48% of them show up just once. The biggest ten clones account for under 20% of the sample.

V drops 1 base and J drops 2 bases, leaving 6 bases in between. The CDR3, cysteine through phenylalanine, is 12 amino acids long. Of the read, only the CDR3 DNA is kept; its 36 bases are in frame from base 1. In the germline V gene (reference sequence), CDR1 corresponds to DFQATT and CDR2 to SNEGSKA. The donors were a few dozen Caucasian individuals from Russia, aged roughly 6 to 100 years, who were systemically healthy. Each donor gave 9.5 to 10 milliliters of peripheral blood, drawn into EDTA-treated Vacutainer tubes. Ficoll-Paque density-gradient centrifugation was used to isolate PBMCs, with at least 6.5 million per sample. Total RNA, at least 5 micrograms per sample, was extracted from PBMCs with Trizol reagent. For every donor, an aliquot of PBMCs went through flow cytometry to measure the percentages of naive CD45RAhigh/CD27high T cells.

Sequencing used blood. This TCR was recovered from a man in his 60s in good health. Recombination linked TRBV20-1 to TRBJ2-7; there is no confident call for the D gene. The DNA reads TGCAGTGCTAGAGGGCCAACCTACGAGCAGTACTTC. Its protein reads: CSARGPTYEQYF.